This T cell receptor beta chain comes out of a study of resident and recirculating memory T cells in vitiligo. Generated by immunoSEQ multiplex PCR, the TCRdb table keeps only in-frame clones and is missing some. The table records around 78,000 clones, under 95% of them present only once. The CDR3 loop spans 14 amino acids. Germline V gives CDR1 MNHNS, CDR2 SASEGT. V lost 4 bases, J lost 2 bases, and 11 bases lay in between. This chain joins TRBV6-1 and TRBJ1-2, with D perhaps matching TRBD1 (6 bases). The sample was blood. This sequence originates from a male donor with vitiligo. The CDR3 DNA reads TGTGCCAGCAGTGTCATTCAGGGGAACTATGGCTACACCTTC. The encoded protein is CASSVIQGNYGYTF.